This paragraph reports one TCR beta chain. This sample was included in a study of beta chain features in type 1 diabetes. CDR3 length: 14 residues. V lost 1 base, J lost 5 bases, and 13 bases lay in between. The germline V gene encodes CDR1 SGDLS and CDR2 YYNGEE. Sequencing targeted expressed TCRB transcripts, as all isolated RNA had been reverse transcribed. Reads from naive, central memory and regulatory T cell samples averaged roughly 3.6 million. The method was immunoSEQ multiplex PCR; TCRdb's version includes in-frame clones alone and lacks a portion of them. Of 620,000 or so clones listed, around 15% are singletons.

This chain links TRBV9 with TRBJ2-7; D is perhaps TRBD1 (7 bases). The sequencing input was naive CD4+ T cells from blood. This TCR was recovered from a man between 18 and 35 years old in good health. For the CDR3, the DNA is TGTGCCAGCAGCGTATCCAGGGGGAGGAACGAGCAGTACTTC. Protein sequence: CASSVSRGRNEQYF.